This T cell receptor beta chain comes out of a study of CD8 T cells in Susac syndrome. Negative magnetic isolation gave CD8+ and CD4+ cells; FACS enriched CD8+ TEMRA. The CDR3 contains 14 residues. The V gene end was trimmed by 2 bases and the J gene end by 7 bases; junction bases not matched to a gene: 6. An input of roughly 0.5 to 1 ug of RNA was subjected to reverse transcription using random hexamers. TCR beta CDR3 was amplified by immunoSEQ multiplex PCR. This amplification extended across 54 Vbeta and 13 Jbeta segments. TCRdb re-called the immunoSEQ multiplex PCR reads with MiXCR, one entry per CDR3 protein. The sample consists of a few hundred thousand distinct CDR3 sequences, about 95% of them appearing once.

The receptor was isolated from a human donor with multiple sclerosis. The sequencing input was CD4+ T cells from PBMCs. V usage is TRBV12-3 or TRBV12-4 and J usage is TRBJ2-7; TRBD2 aligns across 9 bases. The CDR3 sequence: CASSLLAGSLEQYF. DNA for the CDR3: TGTGCCAGCAGTTTACTAGCGGGGTCCTTGGAGCAGTACTTC.